The 2 T cell receptor beta chains given below trace back to one sample, sequenced in a study of PD-L1 blockade in urothelial cancer. Profiled with immunoSEQ multiplex PCR; TCRdb holds only in-frame clones, not every one. The sample holds about 45,000 clones; more than 70% are singletons and the top ten take 13% to 15%. The sample here was PBMCs, taken around atezolizumab (anti-PD-L1) treatment. These receptors originate from a woman aged 60 to 75 with urothelial cancer.

The chain uses TRBV28 and TRBJ2-7; 7 bases map to TRBD1. CDR1 and CDR2 (germline): MDHEN, SYDVKM. J was trimmed by 6 bases and V by 7 bases; bases with no gene match: 9. The CDR3 extends over 13 amino acids. CDR3 sequence: CASNRQGGTEQYF. In DNA form, the CDR3 reads TGTGCCAGCAACAGACAGGGTGGAACCGAGCAGTACTTC.

This chain joins TRBV7-9 and TRBJ1-1; 8 nucleotides match TRBD1. Trimming took 7 bases from V and 1 from J; bases not matched to a gene: 5. The CDR3 is 14 residues long. CDR1 and CDR2 (germline): SEHNR, FQNEAQ (reference sequence). The CDR3 DNA sequence: TGTGCCAGCATCCTGGACAGGGCGAACACTGAAGCTTTCTTT. It yields the protein CASILDRANTEAFF.